A selection of T cell receptor beta chains follows, all from one sample in a study of T cells after posttransplantation cyclophosphamide. Method: immunoSEQ multiplex PCR; TCRdb's copy keeps in-frame clones and lacks some. The sample includes around 21,000 clones, 75% to 90% of them seen just once. Sequenced material: PBMCs, taken after allogeneic stem cell transplant with posttransplant cyclophosphamide. The receptor set was obtained from a female patient in her forties who received an allogeneic stem cell transplant from a related donor, was CMV-positive, and had no GVHD. Some T cells may be provided by the graft donor. The CDR3 runs from the conserved cysteine through the conserved F or W. A D gene is named only where the DNA matches it firmly. Clone size is stated in some rows and not others, as once, few, many or a class when expanded.

v_call: TRBV28
clone_size: -
cdr3_length: 13
j_call: TRBJ2-7
d_call: -
cdr3_nt: TGTGCCAGCAGTTTAATCGGGAAGAACGAGCAGTACTTC
cdr3_aa: CASSLIGKNEQYF

v_call: TRBV15
clone_size: -
cdr3_length: 15
j_call: TRBJ2-7
d_call: TRBD2
cdr3_nt: TGTGCCACCAGCAGAGAACTAGCGGGAGCCTACGAGCAGTACTTC
cdr3_aa: CATSRELAGAYEQYF

v_call: TRBV5-1
clone_size: -
cdr3_length: 14
j_call: TRBJ2-2
d_call: -
cdr3_nt: TGCGCCAGCAGCTCTTTGCCGGACACCGGGGAGCTGTTTTTT
cdr3_aa: CASSSLPDTGELFF

v_call: TRBV6-6
clone_size: few
cdr3_length: 15
j_call: TRBJ2-3
d_call: TRBD2
cdr3_nt: TGTGCCAGCAGTCTTAGCGGGAGGGGCACAGATACGCAGTATTTT
cdr3_aa: CASSLSGRGTDTQYF

v_call: TRBV7-8
clone_size: -
cdr3_length: 16
j_call: TRBJ2-2
d_call: -
cdr3_nt: TGTGCCAGCAGCTTAGTCGGGATGAAGAACACCGGGGAGCTGTTTTTT
cdr3_aa: CASSLVGMKNTGELFF

v_call: TRBV5-6
clone_size: -
cdr3_length: 13
j_call: TRBJ1-2
d_call: -
cdr3_nt: TGTGCCAGCAGCGCCCGGCGGGGTGGTGGCTACACCTTC
cdr3_aa: CASSARRGGGYTF

v_call: TRBV2
clone_size: -
cdr3_length: 14
j_call: TRBJ2-3
d_call: TRBD2
cdr3_nt: TGTGCCAGCAGTGGACGGGAGGGCACAGATACGCAGTATTTT
cdr3_aa: CASSGREGTDTQYF

v_call: TRBV6-5
clone_size: -
cdr3_length: 14
j_call: TRBJ1-3
d_call: TRBD1
cdr3_nt: TGTGCCAGCAGTTACGAAGGACAGGGGAGCACCATATATTTT
cdr3_aa: CASSYEGQGSTIYF

v_call: TRBV27
clone_size: -
cdr3_length: 12
j_call: TRBJ2-1
d_call: -
cdr3_nt: TGTGCCAGCTCAATACGAGGGTTTTTGCAGTTCTTC
cdr3_aa: CASSIRGFLQFF

v_call: TRBV5-1
clone_size: -
cdr3_length: 15
j_call: TRBJ1-4
d_call: TRBD1
cdr3_nt: TGCGCCAGCAGCCCCGACAGGGGAACTAATGAAAAACTGTTTTTT
cdr3_aa: CASSPDRGTNEKLFF

v_call: TRBV5-3
clone_size: -
cdr3_length: 17
j_call: TRBJ2-7
d_call: TRBD2
cdr3_nt: TGTGCCACCCCACGGTGGGAGCGGGAGCTTCGACGGTACGAGCAGTACTTC
cdr3_aa: CATPRWERELRRYEQYF